Listed below are T cell receptor beta chains from one sample, sequenced in a study of T cell clusters in autoimmune cytopenias. TCRdb processed the multiplex PCR reads again and assigns one entry to each CDR3 protein, with no DNA. Its listing shows around 5,000 distinct CDR3 sequences. The sequencing input was peripheral blood. The origin of the receptors is a human donor with an autoimmune cytopenia or autoimmune hepatitis (not recorded which). Both conserved end residues are part of each CDR3. Each record gives: V gene, J gene, clone size, CDR3 protein. Clone size, where shown, is once, few, many, or a class for clones that have expanded.

V: TRBV6-5
J: TRBJ2-1
size: medium-sized
CDR3: CASRWTGGWENEQFF

V: TRBV7-9
J: TRBJ2-5
size: NA
CDR3: CASSLAVLGETQYF

V: TRBV12-3/TRBV12-4
J: TRBJ2-3
size: NA
CDR3: CANKTTVGLAGDTDTQYF

V: TRBV6-1
J: TRBJ2-3
size: medium-sized
CDR3: CASSEDWGTDTQYF

V: TRBV30
J: TRBJ1-1
size: medium-sized
CDR3: CACMPQARREAFF

V: TRBV24-1
J: TRBJ2-1
size: NA
CDR3: CATSETGASGGAREQFF

V: TRBV6-6
J: TRBJ2-1
size: NA
CDR3: CASSYSRLAGGVGEQFF

V: TRBV30
J: TRBJ1-5
size: medium-sized
CDR3: CAWGAGTGGYQPQHF

V: TRBV5-4
J: TRBJ1-2
size: NA
CDR3: CASSLEGYGYTF

V: TRBV7-6
J: TRBJ2-2
size: medium-sized
CDR3: CASSRTSGSSGELFF